Below, 22 T cell receptor beta chains from the same sample are listed, as sequenced in a study of blood T cell repertoires in COVID-19. Sequencing was performed with immunoSEQ multiplex PCR; in TCRdb, only in-frame clones are kept and a portion is missing. This sample has fewer than 150,000 clones, with roughly 88% found just once. The sequenced sample consisted of peripheral blood. Every receptor here comes from a human donor in a cohort sampled during active COVID-19.

The chain employs TRBV11-1 and TRBJ2-3, with a weak D call TRBD2 (5 bases). V lost 1 base and J lost 9, with 8 bases in between. Germline assignment: CDR1 SGHAT and CDR2 FQDESV (reference sequence). The CDR3 covers 12 residues. CDR3 sequence (DNA): TGTGCCAGCAGCTTAGGGGGAGACACGCAGTATTTT. It codes for CASSLGGDTQYF.

J is TRBJ1-2 and V is TRBV19, with a tentative D call TRBD1 (5 bases). The germline gives CDR1 LNHDA, CDR2 SQIVND (reference sequence). V dropped 4 bases and J dropped 4 bases, with 19 bases sitting between them. This CDR3 spans 16 amino acids. The CDR3 is CASSTRTSPAGYGYTF. The CDR3 DNA reads TGTGCCAGTAGTACCCGGACATCACCGGCCGGCTATGGCTACACCTTC. The complete variable domain, with remaining parts taken from reference TRBV19 and TRBJ1-2, reads DGGITQSPKYLFRKEGQNVTLSCEQNLNHDAMYWYRQDPGQGLRLIYYSQIVNDFQKGDIAEGYSVSREKKESFPLTVTSAQKNPTAFYLCASSTRTSPAGYGYTFGSGTRLTVV.

The chain links TRBV6-6 to TRBJ2-7, with no clear D. This CDR3 spans 14 amino acids. The V and J ends lost 5 bases and 4 bases respectively, with 15 bases between them. CDR1 and CDR2 (germline): MNHNY, SVGAGI (reference sequence). DNA of the CDR3: TGTGCCAGCAGTCCCGAGGTGGGTCAATACGAGCAGTACTTC. Amino acid sequence: CASSPEVGQYEQYF.

The rearrangement joins TRBV3-1 (or the pseudogene TRBV3-2) to TRBJ2-1; 8 bases match TRBD1. Germline V gives CDR1 LGHDT, CDR2 YNNKEL (reference sequence). Losses at the gene ends were 4 bases for V and 12 bases for J; bases not matched to a gene: 8. CDR3 length equals 13 residues. CDR3 nucleotide sequence: TGTGCCAGCAGCCTAAGGACAGGGATTGTGCAGTTCTTC. It specifies CASSLRTGIVQFF.

The gene calls are TRBV19 and TRBJ2-1; D unresolved. Germline-derived CDR1 and CDR2 are LNHDA and SQIVND (reference sequence). V was clipped by 1 base and J by 1 base, with 5 bases between them. This CDR3 is 14 amino acids long. The DNA for the CDR3 is TGTGCCAGTAGTATAGGTCTATCCTACAATGAGCAGTTCTTC. Translated, it gives CASSIGLSYNEQFF.

This clone was picked up one time. The chain combines TRBV5-1 with TRBJ2-7, with TRBD1 matching 8 bases. Per germline, CDR1 SGHRS and CDR2 YFSETQ. V dropped 3 bases and J dropped 2; count of bases not matched to a gene: 7. The CDR3 has 15 amino acids. CDR3 loop: CASSSGQGAPYEQYF. The CDR3 DNA is TGCGCCAGCAGCTCAGGACAGGGAGCACCCTACGAGCAGTACTTC.

The gene calls are TRBV4-1 and TRBJ2-1; the match to TRBD1 covers 7 bases. After removal of 1 base from V and 4 bases from J, the junction contained 7 bases not matched to a gene. The CDR3 contains 16 residues. CDR1 is MGHRA, CDR2 YSYEKL, per germline. CDR3 amino acids: CASSQADRLRYNEQFF. The CDR3 nucleotides read TGCGCCAGCAGCCAAGCGGACAGGCTGCGGTACAATGAGCAGTTCTTC.

The chain combines TRBV12-3 or TRBV12-4 with TRBJ1-2, with no clear D. The V end lost 6 bases, the J end lost 4 bases, and 12 bases lay between the germline ends. The CDR3 runs 13 residues. The CDR3 DNA follows: TGTGCCAGCAGCCCGGGAAGATTCTATGGCTACACCTTC. Its protein is CASSPGRFYGYTF.

V and J are TRBV7-2 and TRBJ1-1, with D unresolved. The CDR3 spans 14 residues. Deletions cut 1 base from V and 4 bases from J, with 10 bases between. Germline V gives CDR1 SGHTA, CDR2 FQGNSA. CDR3 residues: CASSLVGRSTEAFF. CDR3 in DNA: TGTGCCAGCAGCTTAGTAGGGAGAAGCACTGAAGCTTTCTTT. Using reference TRBV7-2 and TRBJ1-1 for the parts outside the CDR3, the full variable domain is GAGVSQSPSNKVTEKGKDVELRCDPISGHTALYWYRQSLGQGLEFLIYFQGNSAPDKSGLPSDRFSAERTGGSVSTLTIQRTQQEDSAVYLCASSLVGRSTEAFFGQGTRLTVV.

V usage is TRBV4-3 and J usage is TRBJ1-3, with 8 positions matching TRBD1. V was pared by 3 bases and J by 3 bases, with 4 bases of the junction left unmatched. The CDR3 spans 15 residues. Germline CDR1 LGHNA, CDR2 YSLEER. This CDR3 reads CASSQGTGRGNTIYF. As DNA, the CDR3 is TGCGCCAGCAGCCAGGGGACAGGCCGTGGAAACACCATATATTTT.

This chain links TRBV10-3 with TRBJ1-6; D remains ambiguous. The CDR3 extends over 14 amino acids. The V end lost 4 bases, the J end lost 10 bases, and 14 bases lay between the germline ends. Germline V CDR1 and CDR2: ENHRY, SYGVKD. The CDR3 nucleotides read TGTGCCATCAGTGTTTCTGCCCGGGAGTCACCCCTCCACTTT. Its protein product is CAISVSARESPLHF.

The chain's CDR3 is CASSPLTGDNSPLHF. The CDR3, as DNA: TGCGCCAGCAGCCCCTTAACAGGGGATAATTCACCCCTCCACTTT. The chain carries TRBV5-1 and TRBJ1-6, with TRBD1 matching over 7 bases. J gave up 5 bases and V 4 bases, and 6 bases lay outside the gene matches. The CDR3 extends over 15 amino acids. From germline, CDR1 is SGHRS and CDR2 YFSETQ.

This clone occurred once. The genes are TRBV9 and TRBJ2-3, with D possibly being TRBD2 (5 bases). The CDR3 is made up of 13 amino acids. The V and J ends lost 4 bases and 7 bases respectively, with 13 bases between them. CDR1 and CDR2 (germline): SGDLS, YYNGEE. The DNA of the CDR3 is TGTGCCAGCAGCACCCACGGGGAGTATACGCAGTATTTT. This translates into CASSTHGEYTQYF.

This chain connects TRBV13 to TRBJ1-4; 8 positions match TRBD1. The germline CDR1 and CDR2 sequences are PRHDT and FYEKMQ (reference sequence). Unmatched junction bases numbered 6, after V lost 5 bases and J lost 4 bases. The CDR3 covers 15 residues. CDR3 sequence: CASSPGQVFNEKLFF. Here the CDR3 DNA reads TGTGCCAGCAGCCCGGGACAGGTTTTTAATGAAAAACTGTTTTTT.

The chain is built from TRBV7-8 and TRBJ2-1; 7 nucleotides match TRBD1. Trimming removed 1 base from V and 9 bases from J; junction bases left unmatched: 9. Germline V gene data show CDR1 as SGHVS and CDR2 as FQNEAQ. The CDR3 contains 15 residues. The CDR3 coding sequence is TGTGCCAGCAGCTTAGTCGGGACAGCGAGGGGTGAGCAGTTCTTC. The encoded protein is CASSLVGTARGEQFF.

The chain's CDR3 is CASSVGGTLTGELFF. The CDR3 DNA sequence: TGTGCCAGCAGTGTGGGGGGGACTCTCACCGGGGAGCTGTTTTTT. This sequence joins TRBV2 and TRBJ2-2, with 7 bases that match TRBD2. Germline-derived CDR1 and CDR2 are SNHLY and FYNNEI. V dropped 4 bases and J dropped 4; count of bases not matched to a gene: 6. This CDR3 is 15 amino acids long.

This rearrangement joins TRBV6-5 to TRBJ1-5; D might be TRBD1 (6 bases). Germline CDR1 MNHEY, CDR2 SVGAGI. Deletions cut 6 bases from V and 4 bases from J, with 13 bases between. The CDR3 is 14 residues long. CDR3 nucleotide sequence: TGTGCCAGCAGACGTACAGGGCCTAATCAGCCCCAGCATTTT. Protein sequence: CASRRTGPNQPQHF.

The chain carries TRBV18 and TRBJ2-7; a weak D match, TRBD1 (5 bases). In germline, CDR1 is KGHSH, CDR2 LQKENI. The CDR3 loop spans 13 amino acids. Trimming removed 0 bases at V and 3 bases at J, with 6 bases between. The CDR3 loop is CASSPPRGYEQYF. CDR3 nucleotides: TGTGCCAGCTCACCACCTAGGGGCTACGAGCAGTACTTC.

The chain links TRBV29-1 to TRBJ2-2; no clear D gene. The V and J ends lost 5 bases and 6 bases respectively, with 13 bases between them. Per germline, CDR1 SQVTM and CDR2 ANQGSEA. This CDR3 contains 13 residues. CDR3 coding DNA: TGCAGCGTTTCTAGGATCTCCCCCGGGGAGCTGTTTTTT. Translating gives CSVSRISPGELFF.

The V gene is TRBV4-3, the J gene TRBJ1-1; D not certain. From germline, CDR1 is LGHNA and CDR2 YSLEER. V was trimmed by 1 base and J by 1 base, leaving 13 bases between them. The CDR3 is 16 residues long. The CDR3 DNA follows: TGCGCCAGCAGCCAAGCCCCTCCTCACGGGAACACTGAAGCTTTCTTT. This gives the protein CASSQAPPHGNTEAFF.

CDR3 protein: CASSSPTGLTDTQYF. CDR3 DNA: TGTGCCAGCAGCTCCCCGACAGGGCTCACAGATACGCAGTATTTT. This sequence joins TRBV9 and TRBJ2-3; 7 bases match TRBD1. Germline loops: CDR1 SGDLS, CDR2 YYNGEE. Unmatched junction bases numbered 7, after V lost 4 bases and J lost 2 bases. There are 15 residues in the CDR3.

The CDR3 loop is CSVGTVQETQYF. The CDR3 coding sequence is TGCAGCGTAGGGACAGTCCAAGAGACCCAGTACTTC. This chain links TRBV29-1 with TRBJ2-5, with 7 bases matching TRBD1. V gave up 6 bases and J gave up 1 base; unmatched junction bases: 2. The CDR3 has 12 residues. Germline V gives CDR1 SQVTM, CDR2 ANQGSEA.